This T cell receptor beta chain is from a study of cytomegalovirus exposure and HLA in healthy donors. For the study at large: A preliminary data release comprised tens of millions of unique TCRs obtained from HLA-typed donors. Overall study findings and caveats: The authors enumerated 150 to 200 TCR beta chains as linked to cytomegalovirus.

PCR primers comprised 60 Vbeta and 13 Jbeta primers. Sequencing used immunoSEQ multiplex PCR; TCRdb keeps in-frame clones, though not all of them. This table has under 200,000 clones, 75% to 85% appearing once. Points on this clone: Its antigen is undetermined.

The receptor comes from a woman aged 50 to 60 in good health and CMV-seronegative. The sequenced sample consisted of PBMCs.

CDR3 bases: TGTGCCAGCAGCGACAGGACAGGAATAAATTCACCCCTCCACTTT. Translating gives CASSDRTGINSPLHF. The chain uses TRBV28 and TRBJ1-6, with TRBD1 matching 7 bases. From germline, CDR1 is MDHEN and CDR2 SYDVKM. This CDR3 region has 15 residues. The junction had 9 bases not matched to a gene; V was cut back by 6 bases and J by 7 bases.